Sequencing of this T cell receptor beta chain was carried out in a study of blood T cell repertoires in COVID-19. The overall study: Specimens from acute and convalescent COVID-19 originated in the United States, Italy and Spain. PBMCs, B-cell-depleted T cells, or T cells were the source of the cDNA or gDNA that made up the material.

Seattle-derived patients entered the study during active infection and were followed longitudinally. V dropped 2 bases and J dropped 6 bases, with 11 bases sitting between them. The V gene's germline CDR1 is MNHEY and CDR2 SVGAGI. CDR3 size: 14 residues. Here immunoSEQ multiplex PCR was the method, and the copy in TCRdb shows in-frame clones only, minus some. The repertoire holds around 94,000 clones, with about nine tenths as singletons. The rearrangement links TRBV6-5 to TRBJ1-5; possible D gene TRBD1, 6 bases. The clonotype originates from a woman between 50 and 59 years old with COVID-19, enrolled during active disease. Specimen: peripheral blood. The CDR3 sequence: CASSYARGSQPQHF. DNA of the CDR3: TGTGCCAGCAGTTACGCCAGGGGAAGTCAGCCCCAGCATTTT.